The 8 T cell receptor beta chains in this list originate from one sample, sequenced in a study of blood T cell repertoires in COVID-19. Some clones are missing from TCRdb's copy, which holds only in-frame ones; the method was immunoSEQ multiplex PCR. This sample has more than 110,000 clones; around 81% occur once, and the top ten carry 4%. Specimen: peripheral blood. Receptors originate from a woman in her sixties or seventies with acute or convalescent COVID-19.

This rearrangement joins TRBV28 to TRBJ1-5, with a tentative D call TRBD1 (5 bases). Per germline, CDR1 MDHEN and CDR2 SYDVKM. The CDR3 is 17 residues long. The V end was cut by 0 bases, the J end by 5 bases, with 17 bases between. For the CDR3, the DNA is TGTGCCAGCAGTTTATGGACTCCGGGACCGGGGGATCAGCCCCAGCATTTT. Translated: CASSLWTPGPGDQPQHF.

This clone was found once. The CDR3 protein is CASSVRGLGANVLTF. CDR3 DNA: TGTGCCAGCAGCGTCAGGGGGCTTGGGGCCAACGTCCTGACTTTC. The J gene is TRBJ2-6, the V gene TRBV9; 8 nucleotides align to TRBD1. The length of the CDR3 is 15 residues. The J segment lost 3 bases and the V segment lost 2 bases, leaving 1 base of the junction unmatched. Germline V gene lookup returns CDR1 SGDLS and CDR2 YYNGEE.

V is TRBV19 and J is TRBJ1-3; D is unresolved. V lost 10 bases to trimming and J lost 1 base, with 5 bases between them. CDR1 is LNHDA and CDR2 is SQIVND in the germline V gene (reference sequence). This CDR3 region has 11 residues. The CDR3 DNA reads as TGTGCCACAAATTCTGGAAACACCATATATTTT. It is translated as CATNSGNTIYF.

This chain links TRBV19 with TRBJ1-4; no clear D. V shed 5 bases and J shed 8 bases, with 6 bases lying between them. Germline CDR1 reads LNHDA; CDR2 reads SQIVND (reference sequence). The CDR3 extends over 11 amino acids. CDR3 sequence: CASSLSEKLFF. DNA of the CDR3: TGTGCCAGTAGTCTCTCGGAAAAACTGTTTTTT.

The gene calls are TRBV7-2 and TRBJ2-2; D gene ambiguous. This CDR3 has 13 residues. Germline V lookup: CDR1 SGHTA, CDR2 FQGNSA. V lost 1 base, J lost 3 bases, and 3 bases lay in between. The CDR3 DNA sequence: TGTGCCAGCAGCTTAGACTACACCGGGGAGCTGTTTTTT. This encodes CASSLDYTGELFF.

This clone came up a few times. The chain recombines TRBV2 with TRBJ1-5; D may be TRBD1 (6 bases). Germline V CDR1 and CDR2: SNHLY, FYNNEI. Between the trimmed V and J ends, which lost 6 bases and 4 bases, there was a span of 22 bases. This CDR3 comprises 17 residues. The CDR3 loop reads CASRPGAQQGLNQPQHF. The CDR3 nucleotides are TGTGCCAGCAGACCTGGGGCCCAACAGGGATTGAATCAGCCCCAGCATTTT.

This chain uses TRBV19 with TRBJ1-5; 7 bases agree with TRBD1. Germline V gene data show CDR1 as LNHDA and CDR2 as SQIVND (reference sequence). This CDR3 comprises 13 residues. V lost 8 bases, J lost 7 bases, and 8 bases stayed unmatched. CDR3 amino acids: CASGQVKGQPQHF. The CDR3 nucleotides read TGTGCCAGTGGACAGGTGAAGGGGCAGCCCCAGCATTTT.

The chain has TRBV18 and TRBJ2-7; weak D call: TRBD1 (6 bases). V lost 1 base and J lost 6, with 13 bases in between. This CDR3 comprises 14 residues. Germline V CDR1 and CDR2: KGHSH, LQKENI. CDR3 coding DNA: TGTGCCAGCTCACCACGTACAGGGTTCTTCGAGCAGTACTTC. Its translation is CASSPRTGFFEQYF. The variable domain in full, with the rest retrieved from reference TRBV18 and TRBJ2-7, is NAGVMQNPRHLVRRRGQEARLRCSPMKGHSHVYWYRQLPEEGLKFMVYLQKENIIDESGMPKERFSAEFPKEGPSILRIQQVVRGDSAAYFCASSPRTGFFEQYFGPGTRLTVT.